What follows describes a single T cell receptor beta chain. What it recognizes is unknown. Amplification by 5'RACE using constant-segment primers produced TCR alpha and TCR beta cDNA libraries that carried sample barcodes and UMIs. TCRdb recomputed calls from the 5' RACE reads with MiXCR, one row per CDR3 protein. The table shows about 400,000 distinct CDR3 sequences, with approximately 15% occurring only once. This specimen comes from a study of T-cell memory formation after mild COVID-19. Study as a whole: Largely donor-specific TCR clusters were found.

Study-wide points: That cross-reactive memory joined was suggested by some responding clones appearing in pre-infection memory. Contracting CD4+ clones lay largely in CM and EM, with CD8+ ones residing in EMRA.

The CDR3 length is 13 residues. Germline V CDR1 and CDR2: SQVTM, ANQGSEA. Trimming shortened V by 7 bases and J by 8 bases, and 17 bases separated the two germline ends. The receptor's source is a man between 18 and 35 years old who had mild COVID-19 (a few samples of this study predate the infection). Cell type and time point are not known. Specimen: PBMCs or a T cell subset sorted from them (not recorded which). This chain links TRBV29-1 with TRBJ2-2, with D possibly TRBD1 on 6 matching bases. The CDR3 nucleotides read TGCAGCGCCAGTCTTGACAGGCGAGGGGAGCTGTTTTTT. It codes for CSASLDRRGELFF.